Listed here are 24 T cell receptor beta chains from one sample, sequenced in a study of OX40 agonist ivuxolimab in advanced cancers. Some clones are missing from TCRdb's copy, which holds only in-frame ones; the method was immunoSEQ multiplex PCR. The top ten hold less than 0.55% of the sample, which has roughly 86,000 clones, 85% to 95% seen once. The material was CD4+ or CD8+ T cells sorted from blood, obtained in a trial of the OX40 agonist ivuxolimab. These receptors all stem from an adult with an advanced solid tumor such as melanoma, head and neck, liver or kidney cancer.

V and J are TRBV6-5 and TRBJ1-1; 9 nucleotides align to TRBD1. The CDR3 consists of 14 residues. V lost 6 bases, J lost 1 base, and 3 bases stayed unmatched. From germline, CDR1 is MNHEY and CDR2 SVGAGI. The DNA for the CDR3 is TGTGCCAGCAGCCTGACAGGGGGGAACACTGAAGCTTTCTTT. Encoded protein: CASSLTGGNTEAFF.

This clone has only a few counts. This CDR3 reads CASGWGNTEAFF. CDR3 DNA sequence: TGTGCCAGCGGGTGGGGGAACACTGAAGCTTTCTTT. This rearrangement joins TRBV5-4 to TRBJ1-1, with D hard to call. The germline gives CDR1 SGHNT, CDR2 YYREEE (reference sequence). This CDR3 comprises 12 residues. The V and J ends lost 7 bases and 1 base respectively, with 8 bases between them.

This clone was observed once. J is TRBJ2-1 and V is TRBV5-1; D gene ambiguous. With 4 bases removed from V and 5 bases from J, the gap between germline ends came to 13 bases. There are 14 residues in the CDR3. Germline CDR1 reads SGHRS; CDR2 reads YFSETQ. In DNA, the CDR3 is TGCGCCAGCAGCGAAGACTCCAGCAACAATGAGCAGTTCTTC. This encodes CASSEDSSNNEQFF.

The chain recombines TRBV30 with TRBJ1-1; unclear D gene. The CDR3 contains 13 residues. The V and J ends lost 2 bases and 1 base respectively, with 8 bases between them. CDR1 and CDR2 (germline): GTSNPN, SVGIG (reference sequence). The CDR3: CAWSTSRNTEAFF. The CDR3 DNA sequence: TGTGCCTGGAGTACAAGCAGGAACACTGAAGCTTTCTTT.

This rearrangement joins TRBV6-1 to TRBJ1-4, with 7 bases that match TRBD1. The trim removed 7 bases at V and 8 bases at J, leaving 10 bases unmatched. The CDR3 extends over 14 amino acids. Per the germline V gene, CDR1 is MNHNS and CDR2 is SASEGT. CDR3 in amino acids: CASNLDRVDEKLFF. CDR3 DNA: TGTGCCAGCAATCTAGACAGGGTGGACGAAAAACTGTTTTTT.

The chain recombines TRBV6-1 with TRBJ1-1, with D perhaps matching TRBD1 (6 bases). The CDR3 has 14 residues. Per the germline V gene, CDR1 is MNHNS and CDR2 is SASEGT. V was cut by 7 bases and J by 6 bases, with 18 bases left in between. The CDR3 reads CASTTRDIRAEAFF. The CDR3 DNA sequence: TGTGCCAGCACCACCAGGGACATCAGGGCTGAAGCTTTCTTT.

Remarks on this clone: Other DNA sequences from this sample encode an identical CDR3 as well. This CDR3 is CASSYSRDSYEQYF. CDR3 in DNA: TGTGCCAGCAGTTACTCTCGCGACTCCTACGAGCAGTACTTC. This chain links TRBV6-5 with TRBJ2-7; D unresolved. CDR3 length: 14 residues. Germline V gene sequence: CDR1 MNHEY, CDR2 SVGAGI. V was pared by 0 bases and J by 0 bases, with 6 bases between.

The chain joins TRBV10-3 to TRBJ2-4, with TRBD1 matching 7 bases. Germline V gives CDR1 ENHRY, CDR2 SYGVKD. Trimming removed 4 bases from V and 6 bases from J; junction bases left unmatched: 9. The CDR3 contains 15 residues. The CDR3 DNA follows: TGTGCCATCAGTGGGGTTACGGGACAGAGAAACATTCAGTACTTC. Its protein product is CAISGVTGQRNIQYF.

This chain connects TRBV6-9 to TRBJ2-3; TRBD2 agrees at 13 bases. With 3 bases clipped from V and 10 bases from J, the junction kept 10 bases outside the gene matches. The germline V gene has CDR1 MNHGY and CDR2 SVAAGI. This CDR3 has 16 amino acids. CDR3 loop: CASSYYTSGRALPQYF. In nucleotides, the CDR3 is TGTGCCAGCAGTTACTACACTAGCGGGAGGGCCTTACCGCAGTATTTT.

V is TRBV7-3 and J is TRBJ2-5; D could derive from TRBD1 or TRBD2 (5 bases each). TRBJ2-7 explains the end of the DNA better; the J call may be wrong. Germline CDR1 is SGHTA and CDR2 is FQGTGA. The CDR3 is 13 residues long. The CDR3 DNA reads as TGTGCCAGCAGCCCGGGACCCTCCTACGAGCAGTACTTC. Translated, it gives CASSPGPSYEQYF.

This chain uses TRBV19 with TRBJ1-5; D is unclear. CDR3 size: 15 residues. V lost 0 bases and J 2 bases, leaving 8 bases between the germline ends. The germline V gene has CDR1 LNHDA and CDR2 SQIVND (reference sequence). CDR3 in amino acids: CASSIDVSGNQPQHF. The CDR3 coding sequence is TGTGCCAGTAGTATAGACGTTTCGGGCAATCAGCCCCAGCATTTT.

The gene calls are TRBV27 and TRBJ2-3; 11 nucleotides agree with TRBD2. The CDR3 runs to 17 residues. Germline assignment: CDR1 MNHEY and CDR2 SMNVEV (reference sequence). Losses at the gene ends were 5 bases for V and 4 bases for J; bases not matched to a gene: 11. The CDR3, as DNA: TGTGCCAGCAGTGCCCCGCGGGCTAGCGGGGGGCCAGATACGCAGTATTTT. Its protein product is CASSAPRASGGPDTQYF.

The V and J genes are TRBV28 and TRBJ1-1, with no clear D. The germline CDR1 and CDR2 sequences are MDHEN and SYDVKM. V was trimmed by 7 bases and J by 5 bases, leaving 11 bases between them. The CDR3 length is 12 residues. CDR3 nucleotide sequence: TGTGCCAGCAAAGGGTCCACAACTGAAGCTTTCTTT. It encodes CASKGSTTEAFF.

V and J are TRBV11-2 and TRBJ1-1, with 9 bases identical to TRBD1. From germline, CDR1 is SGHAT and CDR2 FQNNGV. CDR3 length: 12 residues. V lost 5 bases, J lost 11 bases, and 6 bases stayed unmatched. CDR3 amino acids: CASSHPGTGAFF. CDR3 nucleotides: TGTGCCAGCAGCCACCCCGGGACAGGGGCTTTCTTT.

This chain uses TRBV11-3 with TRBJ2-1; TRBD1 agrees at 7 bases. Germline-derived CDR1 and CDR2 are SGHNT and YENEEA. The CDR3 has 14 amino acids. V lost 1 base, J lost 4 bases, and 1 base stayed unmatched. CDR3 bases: TGTGCCAGCAGCTTAGGACAGGGATACAATGAGCAGTTCTTC. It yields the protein CASSLGQGYNEQFF.

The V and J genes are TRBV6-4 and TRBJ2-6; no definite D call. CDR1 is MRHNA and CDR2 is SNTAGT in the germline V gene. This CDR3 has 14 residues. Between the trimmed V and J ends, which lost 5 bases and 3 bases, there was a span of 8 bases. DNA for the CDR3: TGTGCCAGCAGTATAGGGCTTGGGGCCAACGTCCTGACTTTC. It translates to CASSIGLGANVLTF.

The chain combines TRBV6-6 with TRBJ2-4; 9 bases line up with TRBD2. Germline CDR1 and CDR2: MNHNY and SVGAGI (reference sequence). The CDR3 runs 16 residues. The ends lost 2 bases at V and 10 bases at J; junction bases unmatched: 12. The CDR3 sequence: CASSYRSSGILRIQYF. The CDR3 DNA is TGTGCCAGCAGTTACCGCTCTAGCGGGATTCTGCGTATTCAGTACTTC.

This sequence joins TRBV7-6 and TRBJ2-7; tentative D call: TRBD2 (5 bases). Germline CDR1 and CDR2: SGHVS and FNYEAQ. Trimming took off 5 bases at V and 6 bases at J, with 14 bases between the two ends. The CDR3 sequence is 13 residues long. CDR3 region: CASSLRESGEQYF. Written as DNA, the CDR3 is TGTGCCAGCAGCCTGAGGGAGTCAGGCGAGCAGTACTTC.

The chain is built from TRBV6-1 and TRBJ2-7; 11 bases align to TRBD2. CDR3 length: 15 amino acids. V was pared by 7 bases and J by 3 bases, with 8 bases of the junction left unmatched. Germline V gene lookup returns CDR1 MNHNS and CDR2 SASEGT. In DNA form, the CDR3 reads TGTGCCAGCATCGGACGGACTAGCGGGTACTACGAGCAGTACTTC. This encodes CASIGRTSGYYEQYF.

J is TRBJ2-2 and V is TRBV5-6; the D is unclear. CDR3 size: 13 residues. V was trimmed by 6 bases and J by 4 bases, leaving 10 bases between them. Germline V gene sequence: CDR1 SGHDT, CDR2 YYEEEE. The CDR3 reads CASTNWVTGELFF. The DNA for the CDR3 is TGTGCCAGCACCAATTGGGTCACCGGGGAGCTGTTTTTT.

In DNA, the CDR3 is TGTGCCAGCAGCCCACATAATGCCGCGCTGGCGGAGACCCAGTACTTC. It yields the protein CASSPHNAALAETQYF. The chain combines TRBV7-2 with TRBJ2-5; no reliable D call. Trimming removed 5 bases at V and 5 bases at J, with 21 bases between. This CDR3 is 16 amino acids long. Germline CDR1 SGHTA, CDR2 FQGNSA.

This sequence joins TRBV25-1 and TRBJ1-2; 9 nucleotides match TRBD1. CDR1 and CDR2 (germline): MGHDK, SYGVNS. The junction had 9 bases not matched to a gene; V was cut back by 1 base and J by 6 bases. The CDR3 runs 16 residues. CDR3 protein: CASSEFGTGSSDGYTF. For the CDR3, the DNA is TGTGCCAGCAGTGAATTTGGGACAGGGTCTAGCGATGGCTACACCTTC.

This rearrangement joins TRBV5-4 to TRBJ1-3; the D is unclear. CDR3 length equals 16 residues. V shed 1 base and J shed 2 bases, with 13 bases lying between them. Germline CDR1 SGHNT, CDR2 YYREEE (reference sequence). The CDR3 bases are TGTGCCAGCAGCTTGCGTTCTACCCTCCCTGGAAACACCATATATTTT. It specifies CASSLRSTLPGNTIYF.

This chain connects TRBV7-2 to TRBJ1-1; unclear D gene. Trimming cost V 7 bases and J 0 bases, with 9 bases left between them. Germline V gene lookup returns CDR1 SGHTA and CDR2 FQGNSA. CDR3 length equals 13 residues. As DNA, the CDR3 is TGTGCCAGCACCCCGACGGTGAACACTGAAGCTTTCTTT. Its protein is CASTPTVNTEAFF.